The 18 T cell receptor beta chains presented below share a single source sample, sequenced in a study of T cell clonotyping in hematopoietic cell transplantation. The time point was: recipient sample about 28 days before transplant, after cytoreduction. TCRdb keeps only in-frame clones here, not all; method: immunoSEQ multiplex PCR. The table shows 65,000 to 80,000 clones, with less than 96% occurring only once. This material consisted of peripheral blood mononuclear cells, taken before stem cell transplant. The source of these receptors is a woman aged 50 to 65 with acute myeloid leukemia. Some clones in this sample may be carry-over from other donors' samples.

This clone showed up just once. The genes are TRBV10-3 and TRBJ1-4; D gene uncertain. The CDR3 sequence is 13 residues long. Trimming removed 5 bases at V and 1 base at J, with 5 bases between. Germline values: CDR1 ENHRY, CDR2 SYGVKD. CDR3 sequence reads: CAISSLTNEKLFF. DNA for the CDR3: TGTGCCATCAGTTCCTTAACTAATGAAAAACTGTTTTTT.

The chain employs TRBV5-1 and TRBJ2-5; D possibly corresponds to TRBD1 (6 bases). Trimming stripped 5 bases from V and 5 bases from J, with 13 bases between. Germline V CDR1 and CDR2: SGHRS, YFSETQ. CDR3 length: 13 amino acids. This CDR3 reads CASSSTGSETQYF. CDR3 coding DNA: TGCGCCAGCAGTAGTACAGGGTCGGAGACCCAGTACTTC.

The J gene is TRBJ2-7, the V gene TRBV11-3, with D unresolved. Trimming pared 1 base from V and 2 bases from J, leaving 9 bases between. Per germline, CDR1 SGHNT and CDR2 YENEEA. The CDR3 runs 14 residues. The CDR3 spells CASSLGPDTYEQYF. The CDR3, as DNA: TGTGCCAGCAGCTTAGGTCCAGATACCTACGAGCAGTACTTC.

This clone was observed once. V and J are TRBV4-2 and TRBJ2-7, with 7 bases that match TRBD1. The germline V gene has CDR1 LGHNA and CDR2 YNFKEQ. The V and J ends lost 2 bases and 3 bases, in that order; junction bases with no gene match: 4. The CDR3 is made up of 14 amino acids. The CDR3 nucleotides are TGTGCCAGCAGCCAATCACAGGGGATCTACGAGCAGTACTTC. This gives the protein CASSQSQGIYEQYF.

The chain recombines TRBV14 with TRBJ1-4, with a possible D match to TRBD1 (6 bases). Per the germline V gene, CDR1 is SGHDN and CDR2 is FVKESK. The CDR3 is made up of 16 amino acids. Trimming took off 0 bases at V and 2 bases at J, with 10 bases between the two ends. CDR3 protein: CASSQEGRGTNEKLFF. CDR3 bases: TGTGCCAGCAGCCAAGAGGGCAGGGGCACTAATGAAAAACTGTTTTTT. The full variable domain, with the rest looked up from reference TRBV14 and TRBJ1-4, is EAGVTQFPSHSVIEKGQTVTLRCDPISGHDNLYWYRRVMGKEIKFLLHFVKESKQDESGMPNNRFLAERTGGTYSTLKVQPAELEDSGVYFCASSQEGRGTNEKLFFGSGTQLSVL.

V gene TRBV25-1 combines with J gene TRBJ2-1; D perhaps matches TRBD2 (7 bases). The CDR3 has 17 amino acids. V was trimmed by 2 bases and J by 11 bases, leaving 25 bases between them. Germline assignment: CDR1 MGHDK and CDR2 SYGVNS. CDR3 loop: CASSEGVGLTGGRKQFF. The CDR3 DNA follows: TGTGCCAGCAGTGAAGGGGTAGGATTGACGGGGGGCCGAAAGCAGTTCTTC.

V gene TRBV7-2 combines with J gene TRBJ2-1; D not resolved. Germline CDR1 and CDR2: SGHTA and FQGNSA. V was clipped by 4 bases and J by 11 bases, with 12 bases between them. CDR3 length: 12 residues. As DNA, the CDR3 is TGTGCCAGCAGCTACCCCCAGCGCCAGCAGTTCTTC. Amino acid sequence: CASSYPQRQQFF.

On this clone itself: One end of the junction varies from germline; a read error may be responsible. The chain couples TRBV7-7 to TRBJ2-2; 9 nucleotides line up with TRBD2. Germline values: CDR1 SSHAT, CDR2 FNYEAQ (reference sequence). This CDR3 is built from 14 residues. The DNA of the CDR3 is TGTGCTAGCAGCTTAGCGGGAGAAGTCGGGGAGCTGTTTTTT. This gives the protein CASSLAGEVGELFF.

The rearrangement links TRBV29-1 to TRBJ2-4; tentatively, D is TRBD2 (6 bases). Trimming pared 3 bases from V and 4 bases from J, leaving 16 bases between. The CDR3 is made up of 15 amino acids. The V gene's germline CDR1 is SQVTM and CDR2 ANQGSEA. CDR3 sequence reads: CSVEDSGGPKNIQYF. The CDR3 DNA follows: TGCAGCGTTGAGGATAGCGGAGGCCCAAAAAACATTCAGTACTTC.

The CDR3: CASSLRQDNYEQYF. CDR3 sequence (DNA): TGTGCCAGCAGTTTACGACAGGATAACTACGAGCAGTACTTC. This chain connects TRBV27 to TRBJ2-7, with a weak D call TRBD1 (6 bases). The germline gives CDR1 MNHEY, CDR2 SMNVEV (reference sequence). The length of the CDR3 is 14 residues. Trimming took 2 bases from V and 3 from J, leaving 11 bases between them.

The chain is built from TRBV19 and TRBJ1-2; weak D call: TRBD1 (5 bases). Germline loops: CDR1 LNHDA, CDR2 SQIVND (reference sequence). This CDR3 is 11 amino acids long. Deletions cut 8 bases from V and 6 bases from J, with 10 bases between. The CDR3, as DNA: TGTGCCAGTTCTGGAGGGGATGGCTACACCTTC. Its protein product is CASSGGDGYTF.

The chain combines TRBV10-3 with TRBJ2-7; D not certain. The CDR3 is 14 residues long. Germline CDR1 ENHRY, CDR2 SYGVKD. V gave up 2 bases and J gave up 2 bases, with 10 bases separating them. CDR3 sequence: CAISEVYSTYEQYF. CDR3 DNA sequence: TGTGCCATCAGTGAGGTGTACTCCACCTACGAGCAGTACTTC.

For this clone: One junction end disagrees with the germline gene, perhaps due to a read error. The chain has TRBV7-7 and TRBJ2-5; D is possibly TRBD1 or TRBD2 (5 bases each). Germline V gene data show CDR1 as SSHAT and CDR2 as FNYEAQ (reference sequence). The CDR3 has 13 amino acids. CDR3 sequence reads: CASSLEGWGTQYF. Written as DNA, the CDR3 is TGTGCTAGCAGCTTAGAGGGGTGGGGGACCCAGTACTTC.

The chain has TRBV12-5 and TRBJ2-5; D is unresolved. Trimming removed 3 bases at V and 1 base at J, with 6 bases between. The germline V gene encodes CDR1 LGHNT and CDR2 FRNRAP. The CDR3 totals 13 residues. The CDR3 loop reads CASGFGSQETQYF. The CDR3 nucleotides are TGTGCTAGTGGTTTTGGCTCCCAAGAGACCCAGTACTTC.

The V and J genes are TRBV27 and TRBJ1-2; 7 bases fit TRBD1. Germline CDR1 is MNHEY and CDR2 is SMNVEV (reference sequence). The CDR3 has 15 amino acids. Trimming cost V 5 bases and J 4 bases; bases outside gene matches: 10. CDR3 amino acids: CASSPREGAIYGYTF. For the CDR3, the DNA is TGTGCCAGCAGTCCCCGCGAGGGGGCGATCTATGGCTACACCTTC.

The chain employs TRBV18 and TRBJ2-3; D ambiguous. Trimming shortened V by 6 bases and J by 1 base, and 17 bases separated the two germline ends. CDR3 size: 16 residues. Germline V gene lookup returns CDR1 KGHSH and CDR2 LQKENI. CDR3: CASSPSLGRRTDTQYF. Written as DNA, the CDR3 is TGTGCCAGCTCTCCGTCTCTGGGCCGCCGCACAGATACGCAGTATTTT.

The chain carries TRBV9 and TRBJ2-5, with 13 bases fitting TRBD2. The CDR3 length is 15 residues. Unmatched junction bases numbered 5, after V lost 4 bases and J lost 5 bases. Germline V gives CDR1 SGDLS, CDR2 YYNGEE. Here the CDR3 reads CASSSGLAGIETQYF. The CDR3 DNA follows: TGTGCCAGCAGCTCGGGACTAGCGGGGATCGAGACCCAGTACTTC.

CDR3 sequence (DNA): TGTGCCAGCAGTCCCACTAGCGGGGGGGCCAATGAGCAGTTCTTC. Protein product: CASSPTSGGANEQFF. The chain has TRBV2 and TRBJ2-1; 13 bases align to TRBD2. Germline values: CDR1 SNHLY, CDR2 FYNNEI. After removal of 5 bases from V and 6 bases from J, the junction contained 4 bases not matched to a gene. The CDR3 is 15 residues long.